The 26 T cell receptor beta chains presented below share a single source sample, sequenced in a study of beta chain features in type 1 diabetes. Expressed TCRB transcripts were sequenced because the entire RNA isolate underwent reverse transcription. The method was immunoSEQ multiplex PCR; TCRdb's version includes in-frame clones alone and lacks a portion of them. The data contain about half a million clones, around 28% of them singletons. The sample comprised naive CD4+ T cells from blood. These receptors originate from a man aged 18 to 35 in good health.

In its sample, this clone was seen once. The CDR3 is CASSVIRGQIYEQYF. The DNA of the CDR3 is TGTGCCAGCAGTGTGATTAGGGGGCAGATTTACGAGCAGTACTTC. This chain uses TRBV28 with TRBJ2-7; 7 bases map to TRBD1. V lost 5 bases and J lost 4; bases outside the gene matches: 11. Germline CDR1 reads MDHEN; CDR2 reads SYDVKM. The CDR3 is 15 residues long.

The CDR3 bases are TGTGCCAGCAGCGGGGGACAGCCGGAGACCCAGTACTTC. This encodes CASSGGQPETQYF. The chain joins TRBV11-2 to TRBJ2-5; 7 nucleotides align to TRBD1. CDR1 is SGHAT and CDR2 is FQNNGV in the germline V gene. The CDR3 consists of 13 residues. V gave up 5 bases and J gave up 5 bases; unmatched junction bases: 5.

The chain links TRBV7-9 to TRBJ2-5; no clear D gene. This CDR3 region has 10 residues. Between the trimmed V and J ends, which lost 5 bases and 8 bases, there was a span of 6 bases. The germline V gene has CDR1 SEHNR and CDR2 FQNEAQ (reference sequence). The CDR3 sequence: CASSPLTQYF. Written as DNA, the CDR3 is TGTGCCAGCAGCCCGCTCACCCAGTACTTC.

Worth noting for this clone: Other DNA sequences in this specimen translate into the identical CDR3. This sequence joins TRBV18 and TRBJ2-5, with D unclear. The CDR3 runs to 12 residues. With 4 bases removed from V and 5 bases from J, the gap between germline ends came to 8 bases. Germline values: CDR1 KGHSH, CDR2 LQKENI. CDR3 loop: CASSRLGETQYF. The CDR3 DNA reads as TGTGCCAGCTCACGGCTGGGGGAGACCCAGTACTTC.

The rearrangement links TRBV6-1 to TRBJ2-1; weak D call: TRBD1 (5 bases). This CDR3 region has 13 residues. From germline, CDR1 is MNHNS and CDR2 SASEGT. Trimming cost V 5 bases and J 4 bases, with 9 bases left between them. DNA of the CDR3: TGTGCCAGCAGTATTGACAGTTACAATGAGCAGTTCTTC. As protein: CASSIDSYNEQFF.

V usage is TRBV30 and J usage is TRBJ1-1; D might be TRBD1 (6 bases). Trimming took off 2 bases at V and 0 bases at J, with 13 bases between the two ends. The germline CDR1 and CDR2 sequences are GTSNPN and SVGIG (reference sequence). The CDR3 length is 15 residues. The CDR3 coding sequence is TGTGCCTGGAGTCCCCCGTACAGGGTGAACACTGAAGCTTTCTTT. Its protein product is CAWSPPYRVNTEAFF. The whole variable domain, filled in from reference TRBV30 and TRBJ1-1, reads SQTIHQWPATLVQPVGSPLSLECTVEGTSNPNLYWYRQAAGRGLQLLFYSVGIGQISSEVPQNLSASRPQDRQFILSSKKLLLSDSGFYLCAWSPPYRVNTEAFFGQGTRLTVV.

The chain is built from TRBV5-1 and TRBJ2-3; D unresolved. Trimming stripped 4 bases from V and 0 bases from J, with 12 bases between. The CDR3 has 15 residues. CDR1 and CDR2 (germline): SGHRS, YFSETQ. The CDR3 here is CASSRMGPSTDTQYF. CDR3 nucleotides: TGCGCCAGCAGCCGAATGGGCCCTAGCACAGATACGCAGTATTTT.

The V and J genes are TRBV30 and TRBJ2-7; TRBD2 aligns across 8 bases. CDR1 and CDR2 from the germline V gene are GTSNPN and SVGIG (reference sequence). CDR3 length: 16 residues. The V segment lost 0 bases and the J segment 7 bases; nucleotides outside the gene matches: 14. CDR3 region: CAWSVRGGSLTREQYF. CDR3 nucleotide sequence: TGTGCCTGGAGTGTGCGCGGGGGGTCACTAACGCGGGAGCAGTACTTC.

This clone was found a few times. V gene TRBV29-1 combines with J gene TRBJ2-1; 9 nucleotides align to TRBD1. CDR1 and CDR2 from the germline V gene are SQVTM and ANQGSEA. The trim removed 3 bases at V and 4 bases at J, leaving 4 bases unmatched. This CDR3 region has 14 residues. CDR3 amino acids: CSVDGDRAYNEQFF. In DNA form, the CDR3 reads TGCAGCGTTGATGGGGACAGGGCTTACAATGAGCAGTTCTTC.

This clone was picked up a small number of times. The gene calls are TRBV27 and TRBJ2-5, with D possibly matching TRBD2 (6 bases). V dropped 4 bases and J dropped 7 bases, with 13 bases sitting between them. The germline gives CDR1 MNHEY, CDR2 SMNVEV (reference sequence). This CDR3 is 13 amino acids long. The CDR3 DNA sequence: TGTGCCAGCAGTTCGTGGACCGGGGGGACCCAGTACTTC. This encodes CASSSWTGGTQYF.

The rearrangement uses TRBV7-9 and TRBJ1-2; unclear D gene. The CDR3 spans 12 residues. From germline, CDR1 is SEHNR and CDR2 FQNEAQ (reference sequence). V dropped 5 bases and J dropped 2 bases, with 6 bases sitting between them. CDR3 in DNA: TGTGCCAGCAGCCCTGAGAACTATGGCTACACCTTC. Amino acid sequence: CASSPENYGYTF.

This clone was observed a few times. V gene TRBV4-3 combines with J gene TRBJ2-1; 15 nucleotides agree with TRBD2. V trimming: 3 bases; J trimming: 9 bases; junction bases outside the gene matches: 9. The CDR3 length is 17 residues. Germline-derived CDR1 and CDR2 are LGHNA and YSLEER. As DNA, the CDR3 is TGCGCCAGCAGCCAGGGACTTCGGACTAGCGGGAGGGGTGAGCAGTTCTTC. It translates to CASSQGLRTSGRGEQFF.

The V and J genes are TRBV27 and TRBJ2-7; D is uncertain. This CDR3 spans 14 amino acids. V shed 0 bases and J shed 2 bases, with 8 bases lying between them. Per the germline V gene, CDR1 is MNHEY and CDR2 is SMNVEV (reference sequence). CDR3 DNA: TGTGCCAGCAGTTTATCCCCTACAGCCTACGAGCAGTACTTC. Translated, it gives CASSLSPTAYEQYF.

In its sample, this clone was seen once. J is TRBJ2-3 and V is TRBV11-2, with 7 bases lining up with TRBD2. The junction had 3 bases not matched to a gene; V was cut back by 3 bases and J by 0 bases. In germline, CDR1 is SGHAT, CDR2 FQNNGV. CDR3 length equals 15 residues. In DNA, the CDR3 is TGTGCCAGCAGCTTTTTGCGGGAGAGCACAGATACGCAGTATTTT. Protein: CASSFLRESTDTQYF.

Comment on this clone: Additional DNA sequences in this sample encode the identical CDR3. The chain recombines TRBV29-1 with TRBJ2-5; 9 bases match TRBD1. J was trimmed by 5 bases and V by 6 bases; bases with no gene match: 4. CDR3 length equals 12 residues. The germline V gene encodes CDR1 SQVTM and CDR2 ANQGSEA. This chain's CDR3 is CSVAQGAETQYF. The CDR3 DNA sequence: TGCAGCGTCGCACAGGGGGCCGAGACCCAGTACTTC. The entire variable domain, with the rest obtained from reference TRBV29-1 and TRBJ2-5, is as follows: SAVISQKPSRDICQRGTSLTIQCQVDSQVTMMFWYRQQPGQSLTLIATANQGSEATYESGFVIDKFPISRPNLTFSTLTVSNMSPEDSSIYLCSVAQGAETQYFGPGTRLLVL.

This clone was found a few times. The gene calls are TRBV30 and TRBJ2-7; 9 bases are a match to TRBD1. Germline CDR1 reads GTSNPN; CDR2 reads SVGIG (reference sequence). CDR3 length: 16 residues. The V and J ends lost 2 bases and 2 bases, in that order; junction bases with no gene match: 10. CDR3 DNA: TGTGCCTGGAGTCCCCGTGGGACAGGGTTAACCTACGAGCAGTACTTC. Its translation: CAWSPRGTGLTYEQYF.

The J gene is TRBJ1-2, the V gene TRBV7-2; 7 bases align to TRBD1. The germline gives CDR1 SGHTA, CDR2 FQGNSA. V trimming: 2 bases; J trimming: 4 bases; junction bases outside the gene matches: 4. The CDR3 extends over 14 amino acids. The CDR3 loop reads CASSLLTGSYGYTF. CDR3 in DNA: TGTGCCAGCAGCTTACTGACAGGGAGCTATGGCTACACCTTC. The variable domain in full, with the rest retrieved from reference TRBV7-2 and TRBJ1-2, is GAGVSQSPSNKVTEKGKDVELRCDPISGHTALYWYRQSLGQGLEFLIYFQGNSAPDKSGLPSDRFSAERTGGSVSTLTIQRTQQEDSAVYLCASSLLTGSYGYTFGSGTRLTVV.

This chain connects TRBV29-1 to TRBJ2-5, with a tentative D call TRBD2 (6 bases). TRBJ2-7 matches the DNA end more closely, so the J call is doubtful. Germline-derived CDR1 and CDR2 are SQVTM and ANQGSEA. CDR3 size: 12 residues. The CDR3 sequence: CSVAGLAYEQYF. The CDR3 bases are TGCAGCGTCGCGGGGTTAGCCTACGAGCAGTACTTC.

There are a few counts of this clone. This chain links TRBV30 with TRBJ1-5; D is undetermined. This CDR3 has 14 amino acids. V lost 2 bases, J lost 0 bases, and 8 bases lay in between. Germline V gives CDR1 GTSNPN, CDR2 SVGIG (reference sequence). The CDR3: CAWSSVYSNQPQHF. CDR3 sequence (DNA): TGTGCCTGGAGTTCGGTGTATAGCAATCAGCCCCAGCATTTT. Variable domain in full (rest from reference TRBV30 and TRBJ1-5): SQTIHQWPATLVQPVGSPLSLECTVEGTSNPNLYWYRQAAGRGLQLLFYSVGIGQISSEVPQNLSASRPQDRQFILSSKKLLLSDSGFYLCAWSSVYSNQPQHFGDGTRLSIL.

This clone was detected a few times. The chain couples TRBV4-3 to TRBJ2-7; D is possibly TRBD1 or TRBD2 (6 bases each). The germline V gene encodes CDR1 LGHNA and CDR2 YSLEER. V was cut by 0 bases and J by 5 bases, with 11 bases left in between. This CDR3 spans 14 amino acids. The CDR3 loop reads CASSQDRGQDEQYF. In DNA, the CDR3 is TGCGCCAGCAGCCAAGATCGGGGGCAGGACGAGCAGTACTTC.

The rearrangement links TRBV6-6 to TRBJ2-3; a possible D gene is TRBD2 (5 bases). Trimming cost V 6 bases and J 6 bases, with 19 bases left between them. The length of the CDR3 is 15 residues. Germline lookup yields CDR1 MNHNY and CDR2 SVGAGI (reference sequence). The CDR3, as DNA: TGTGCCAGCAGCCCTAAGGGTTCGGGGTCCGATACGCAGTATTTT. This codes for CASSPKGSGSDTQYF.

This chain uses TRBV6-5 with TRBJ2-5; the match to TRBD1 covers 8 bases. TRBJ2-7 explains the end of the DNA better; the J call may be wrong. The CDR3 is 15 residues long. CDR1 and CDR2 (germline): MNHEY, SVGAGI. The CDR3 sequence: CASSYYWTGSYEQYF. The CDR3 DNA reads TGTGCCAGCAGTTACTACTGGACAGGGAGCTACGAGCAGTACTTC.

This clone was detected once. The chain links TRBV9 to TRBJ2-1; 9 nucleotides match TRBD2. With V trimmed by 0 bases and J by 8 bases, 9 bases remained unmatched. The CDR3 runs 16 residues. CDR1 SGDLS and CDR2 YYNGEE come from the germline V gene. CDR3 sequence reads: CASSVASSGVLDEQFF. Written as DNA, the CDR3 is TGTGCCAGCAGCGTAGCGTCTAGCGGGGTCCTCGATGAGCAGTTCTTC.

The chain is built from TRBV30 and TRBJ1-5; D might be TRBD1 (6 bases). V was shortened by 5 bases and J by 3 bases, with 14 bases between the two germline ends. This CDR3 is 14 amino acids long. CDR1 GTSNPN and CDR2 SVGIG come from the germline V gene (reference sequence). In nucleotides, the CDR3 is TGTGCCTGGCAAACCACAGGGTTCAATCAGCCCCAGCATTTT. Its translation is CAWQTTGFNQPQHF. The full variable domain, its missing parts supplied by reference TRBV30 and TRBJ1-5, is SQTIHQWPATLVQPVGSPLSLECTVEGTSNPNLYWYRQAAGRGLQLLFYSVGIGQISSEVPQNLSASRPQDRQFILSSKKLLLSDSGFYLCAWQTTGFNQPQHFGDGTRLSIL.

V gene TRBV7-2 combines with J gene TRBJ2-1; TRBD2 aligns across 9 bases. The ends lost 2 bases at V and 4 bases at J; junction bases unmatched: 6. The CDR3 consists of 16 residues. Germline V CDR1 and CDR2: SGHTA, FQGNSA. The CDR3 nucleotides read TGTGCCAGCAGCTTACGCAGGACTAGCGCGTACAATGAGCAGTTCTTC. Its translation: CASSLRRTSAYNEQFF.

This clone was seen once. The gene calls are TRBV25-1 and TRBJ2-3; TRBD2 matches 9 bases. With 3 bases clipped from V and 3 bases from J, the junction kept 4 bases outside the gene matches. This CDR3 spans 15 amino acids. Looked up from germline, CDR1 is MGHDK and CDR2 is SYGVNS. The CDR3 DNA is TGTGCCAGCAGTGATAGCGGGAGTTATACAGATACGCAGTATTTT. Protein product: CASSDSGSYTDTQYF.